The next 3 T cell receptor beta chains were all read from a single sample in a study of cytomegalovirus exposure and HLA in healthy donors. The PCR ran on 60 Vbeta and 13 Jbeta primers. Assay: immunoSEQ multiplex PCR; the TCRdb copy retains only in-frame clones and omits some. The data contain some 170,000 clones, 70% to 85% of them singletons. Material: PBMCs. These receptors all stem from a man aged 35 to 55 in good health and CMV-seronegative.

This sequence joins TRBV29-1 and TRBJ2-7; D gene uncertain. V was clipped by 5 bases and J by 3 bases, with 8 bases between them. Per the germline V gene, CDR1 is SQVTM and CDR2 is ANQGSEA. The CDR3 is 11 residues long. As DNA, the CDR3 is TGCAGCGTTACCACAAGCTACGAGCAGTACTTC. Protein: CSVTTSYEQYF.

The chain joins TRBV5-4 to TRBJ1-1; maybe TRBD1 (6 bases). This CDR3 is built from 14 residues. The germline V gene encodes CDR1 SGHNT and CDR2 YYREEE (reference sequence). V was clipped by 0 bases and J by 5 bases, with 11 bases between them. As DNA, the CDR3 is TGTGCCAGCAGCTTGGGGGGGCGGATAACTGAAGCTTTCTTT. Protein product: CASSLGGRITEAFF.

The chain combines TRBV5-1 with TRBJ2-3; 8 positions agree with TRBD1. Germline assignment: CDR1 SGHRS and CDR2 YFSETQ. Trimming cost V 2 bases and J 1 base; bases outside gene matches: 3. This CDR3 has 15 amino acids. The CDR3 bases are TGCGCCAGCAGCTTATCGGGACAGGGCACAGATACGCAGTATTTT. Amino acid sequence: CASSLSGQGTDTQYF. The variable domain in full, completed from reference TRBV5-1 and TRBJ2-3, reads KAGVTQTPRYLIKTRGQQVTLSCSPISGHRSVSWYQQTPGQGLQFLFEYFSETQRNKGNFPGRFSGRQFSNSRSEMNVSTLELGDSALYLCASSLSGQGTDTQYFGPGTRLTVL.